The subject of this entry is one T cell receptor (beta chain). What it binds is not known. The data were taken from a study of CD8 T cells in Susac syndrome. General study points: A relatively small number of individuals underwent TCR sequencing and HLA analysis.

After extraction with the RNeasy kit, about 0.45 to 1 ug of the RNA was reverse transcribed using random hexamers. Multiplex immunoSEQ PCR targeted 54 Vbeta and 13 Jbeta TCR beta segments. MiXCR was run by TCRdb on the immunoSEQ multiplex PCR reads, yielding one entry per CDR3 protein. Among about 150,000 distinct CDR3 sequences, roughly 95% were seen once, and the ten largest hold roughly 0.15%. Germline CDR1 is SGHRS and CDR2 is YFSETQ. Losses at the gene ends were 3 bases for V and 7 bases for J; bases not matched to a gene: 6. CDR3 size: 14 residues. TEMRA cells were FACS-enriched and CD8+ and CD4+ T cells negatively isolated.

The material sequenced was CD4+ T cells from PBMCs. The chain employs TRBV5-1 and TRBJ1-4; 7 bases align to TRBD1. This TCR was recovered from a human donor with Susac syndrome. CDR3 bases: TGCGCCAGCAGCTACGGGACAGCCAGTGAAAAACTGTTTTTT. Encoded protein: CASSYGTASEKLFF.